Listed here are 18 T cell receptor beta chains from one sample, sequenced in a study of shared clonotypes between healthy human individuals. Some clones are missing from TCRdb's copy, which holds only in-frame ones; the method was immunoSEQ multiplex PCR. The sample shows roughly 1,500,000 clones, roughly 98% of them seen only once. The source material was naive CD4+ T cells sorted from blood. The subset here: CD45RA+ positively selected. The receptors originated from a man under 40 in good health.

The rearrangement links TRBV28 to TRBJ2-5; D is possibly TRBD2 (6 bases). CDR3 length equals 12 residues. The germline gives CDR1 MDHEN, CDR2 SYDVKM. V was trimmed by 5 bases and J by 5 bases, leaving 9 bases between them. In DNA form, the CDR3 reads TGTGCCAGCAGTGCAGGGAGGGAGACCCAGTACTTC. This codes for CASSAGRETQYF.

The genes are TRBV7-9 and TRBJ1-1, with a tentative D call TRBD1 (5 bases). Germline loops: CDR1 SEHNR, CDR2 FQNEAQ (reference sequence). The CDR3 contains 15 residues. Deletions cut 1 base from V and 5 bases from J, with 14 bases between. CDR3 DNA: TGTGCCAGCAGCTTAGGGTCCAGGGTAAGGACTGAAGCTTTCTTT. Translation gives CASSLGSRVRTEAFF.

This sequence joins TRBV2 and TRBJ2-7; D gene uncertain. In germline, CDR1 is SNHLY, CDR2 FYNNEI. The V gene lost 3 bases and the J gene lost 0 bases, with 9 bases spanning the gap. This CDR3 has 14 residues. In DNA, the CDR3 is TGTGCCAGCAGTGATGGCACCTACTCCTACGAGCAGTACTTC. Translation: CASSDGTYSYEQYF.

V and J are TRBV19 and TRBJ2-1; D possibly corresponds to TRBD2 (6 bases). Germline V gene data show CDR1 as LNHDA and CDR2 as SQIVND (reference sequence). Trimming left V 4 bases short and J 3 bases short, with 13 bases between. The CDR3 is made up of 15 amino acids. The CDR3 sequence is CASSTRRDDYNEQFF. The DNA of the CDR3 is TGTGCCAGTAGTACACGGAGGGACGACTACAATGAGCAGTTCTTC. Complete variable domain (other parts from reference TRBV19 and TRBJ2-1): DGGITQSPKYLFRKEGQNVTLSCEQNLNHDAMYWYRQDPGQGLRLIYYSQIVNDFQKGDIAEGYSVSREKKESFPLTVTSAQKNPTAFYLCASSTRRDDYNEQFFGPGTRLTVL.

The chain has TRBV15 and TRBJ1-4; 9 bases map to TRBD1. Germline V CDR1 and CDR2: LNHNV, YYDKDF (reference sequence). J lost 6 bases, V lost 3 bases, and 2 bases had no gene match. The CDR3 extends over 14 amino acids. CDR3 nucleotide sequence: TGTGCCACCAGCAGGGGACAGGGTGATGAAAAACTGTTTTTT. It encodes CATSRGQGDEKLFF.

This rearrangement joins TRBV5-8 to TRBJ2-6; a weak D match, TRBD1 (5 bases). The CDR3 extends over 17 amino acids. From germline, CDR1 is SGHTS and CDR2 YDEGEE. V lost 1 base, J lost 1 base, and 12 bases lay in between. CDR3 nucleotide sequence: TGTGCCAGCAGCTTGCAGGGTTTTATTTCTGGGGCCAACGTCCTGACTTTC. Translating it yields CASSLQGFISGANVLTF.

About this clone: The sample holds other DNA sequences that translate to the same CDR3. J is TRBJ1-1 and V is TRBV20-1; D uncertain. V was clipped by 3 bases and J by 4 bases, with 3 bases between them. CDR3 length equals 10 residues. CDR1 and CDR2 (germline): DFQATT, SNEGSKA (reference sequence). CDR3 in amino acids: CSASRTEAFF. The CDR3 DNA reads TGCAGTGCTAGCCGCACTGAAGCTTTCTTT.

The V gene is TRBV18, the J gene TRBJ2-3; weak D call: TRBD1 (6 bases). Trimming left V 4 bases short and J 0 bases short, with 11 bases between. The CDR3 has 15 amino acids. Germline CDR1 KGHSH, CDR2 LQKENI. CDR3 sequence: CASSRSQGSTDTQYF. The CDR3 DNA sequence: TGTGCCAGCTCACGGTCGCAGGGGAGCACAGATACGCAGTATTTT.

The chain has TRBV2 and TRBJ2-5; D not certain. From germline, CDR1 is SNHLY and CDR2 FYNNEI. V dropped 7 bases and J dropped 5 bases, with 14 bases sitting between them. The CDR3 has 13 amino acids. The CDR3: CASTFSLRETQYF. CDR3 sequence (DNA): TGTGCCAGCACCTTTTCCTTGCGGGAGACCCAGTACTTC.

In DNA, the CDR3 is TGTGCCAGTAGTGGCCCCGGGCTGCCCTATGGCTACACCTTC. Amino acids: CASSGPGLPYGYTF. The chain recombines TRBV19 with TRBJ1-2, with no clear D. V gave up 5 bases and J gave up 4 bases, with 14 bases separating them. The germline V gene has CDR1 LNHDA and CDR2 SQIVND (reference sequence). The CDR3 is 14 amino acids.

V and J are TRBV28 and TRBJ2-1; 7 positions agree with TRBD2. Looked up from germline, CDR1 is MDHEN and CDR2 is SYDVKM. Losses at the gene ends were 6 bases for V and 0 bases for J; bases not matched to a gene: 5. The CDR3 is 15 amino acids. The CDR3 nucleotides are TGTGCCAGCAGCGCTAGCGGTAGCTCCTACAATGAGCAGTTCTTC. This gives the protein CASSASGSSYNEQFF.

V and J are TRBV2 and TRBJ2-7; D may correspond to TRBD1 or TRBD2 (7 bases each). Trimming took off 8 bases at V and 5 bases at J, with 25 bases between the two ends. The V gene's germline CDR1 is SNHLY and CDR2 FYNNEI. The CDR3 is 16 residues long. The CDR3 loop reads CASGEGAGRVSNEQYF. The CDR3 DNA reads TGTGCCAGCGGGGAGGGGGCAGGTCGGGTCTCGAACGAGCAGTACTTC.

The CDR3 DNA follows: TGTGCCAGCAGTGAGGCGTTGGGGAGTAAGGAAAAACTGTTTTTT. Translation gives CASSEALGSKEKLFF. The J gene is TRBJ1-4, the V gene TRBV2; D unclear. Germline-derived CDR1 and CDR2 are SNHLY and FYNNEI. The CDR3 runs to 15 residues. Trimming removed 3 bases from V and 8 bases from J, with 16 bases in between. Together with reference TRBV2 and TRBJ1-4, the CDR3 gives the full variable domain: EPEVTQTPSHQVTQMGQEVILRCVPISNHLYFYWYRQILGQKVEFLVSFYNNEISEKSEIFDDQFSVERPDGSNFTLKIRSTKLEDSAMYFCASSEALGSKEKLFFGSGTQLSVL.

The rearrangement joins TRBV2 to TRBJ2-3; D gene uncertain. The V gene's germline CDR1 is SNHLY and CDR2 FYNNEI. The V gene lost 5 bases and the J gene lost 1 base, with 7 bases spanning the gap. This CDR3 comprises 13 residues. In nucleotides, the CDR3 is TGTGCCAGCAGTCGCCAGCGCACAGATACGCAGTATTTT. It yields the protein CASSRQRTDTQYF.

The gene calls are TRBV5-5 and TRBJ1-4; 8 bases map to TRBD1. The CDR3 runs 17 residues. The V gene end was trimmed by 3 bases and the J gene end by 8 bases; junction bases not matched to a gene: 15. Germline-derived CDR1 and CDR2 are SGHKS and YYEKEE (reference sequence). Written as DNA, the CDR3 is TGTGCCAGCAGCTGGGGAGGACAGGGACACGTCGAGGAAAAACTGTTTTTT. Its protein is CASSWGGQGHVEEKLFF.

This clone has a single count. The gene calls are TRBV5-1 and TRBJ1-1; no reliable D call. Trimming stripped 4 bases from V and 4 bases from J, with 17 bases between. CDR3 length equals 15 residues. Germline-derived CDR1 and CDR2 are SGHRS and YFSETQ. The CDR3 DNA reads TGCGCCAGCAGCCTGAGTCGGGCCTCAAGCACTGAAGCTTTCTTT. Translation gives CASSLSRASSTEAFF.

The rearrangement joins TRBV11-2 to TRBJ2-7; possibly TRBD2 for D (5 bases). This CDR3 contains 15 residues. Looked up from germline, CDR1 is SGHAT and CDR2 is FQNNGV. The V gene lost 4 bases and the J gene lost 1 base, with 14 bases spanning the gap. CDR3 nucleotide sequence: TGTGCCAGCAGCTCCCGGAGGTTGCGATCCTACGAGCAGTACTTC. This sequence encodes CASSSRRLRSYEQYF.

The gene calls are TRBV10-1 and TRBJ2-7; 11 bases line up with TRBD2. This CDR3 has 16 residues. Trimming cost V 4 bases and J 3 bases; bases outside gene matches: 8. Germline CDR1 WNHNN, CDR2 SYGVQD (reference sequence). The CDR3 region is CASSVLAGGHFYEQYF. CDR3 nucleotides: TGCGCCAGCAGTGTGCTAGCGGGAGGACACTTCTACGAGCAGTACTTC.